This T cell receptor beta chain was retrieved from a study of blood T cell repertoires in COVID-19. V was pared by 4 bases and J by 10 bases, with 9 bases of the junction left unmatched. Germline V gene data show CDR1 as MNHEY and CDR2 as SVGAGI. The CDR3 is 15 residues long. Using immunoSEQ multiplex PCR, the repertoire was profiled, and TCRdb retains in-frame clones only, with some absent. Found here are some 100,000 clones, 89% of them singletons; the top ten hold 3% to 3.5%. The TCR comes from a woman between 65 and 79 years old with acute or convalescent COVID-19. The source material was peripheral blood. The V call is TRBV6-5, the J call TRBJ1-6, with 8 bases matching TRBD1. CDR3 loop: CASSSIGTGPSPLHF. The DNA of the CDR3 is TGTGCCAGCAGTTCGATCGGGACAGGACCGTCACCCCTCCACTTT.